Listed here are 2 T cell receptor beta chains from one sample, sequenced in a study of OX40 agonist ivuxolimab in advanced cancers. Assay used: immunoSEQ multiplex PCR; TCRdb lists only in-frame clones, some missing. The sample holds around 20,000 clones, 70% to 85% seen once. The sample was CD4+ or CD8+ T cells sorted from blood, taken in a trial of the OX40 agonist ivuxolimab. These receptors came from an adult with an advanced solid tumor such as melanoma, head and neck, liver or kidney cancer.

This chain uses TRBV5-1 with TRBJ2-5, with D maybe TRBD1 (6 bases). Germline-derived CDR1 and CDR2 are SGHRS and YFSETQ. V lost 1 base and J 5 bases, leaving 18 bases between the germline ends. The CDR3 runs 16 residues. The CDR3 loop reads CASSLRPTGSSETQYF. CDR3 DNA sequence: TGCGCCAGCAGCTTGAGGCCTACAGGGAGCAGCGAGACCCAGTACTTC.

The V gene is TRBV7-9, the J gene TRBJ2-2, with D tentatively TRBD1 (6 bases). Germline assignment: CDR1 SEHNR and CDR2 FQNEAQ (reference sequence). The CDR3 loop spans 16 amino acids. Trimming removed 4 bases from V and 5 bases from J, with 17 bases in between. CDR3 residues: CASSSLDSVVTGELFF. CDR3 nucleotides: TGTGCCAGCAGCTCGCTGGACAGCGTTGTTACCGGGGAGCTGTTTTTT.